This paragraph reports one T cell receptor (beta chain). Sequencing was performed with immunoSEQ multiplex PCR; in TCRdb, only in-frame clones are kept and a portion is missing. Counted here are 170,000 or so clones, roughly 80% occurring once; the ten biggest clones make up around 2.8%. The data derive from a study of cytomegalovirus exposure and HLA in healthy donors. Germline V CDR1 and CDR2: MNHEY, SVGAGI. The CDR3 length is 15 residues. Trimming took 6 bases from V and 3 from J; bases not matched to a gene: 11. The rearrangement uses TRBV6-5 and TRBJ2-7; 7 nucleotides align to TRBD1. Material: PBMCs. The origin of this receptor is a woman younger than 30 in good health and CMV-seropositive. The CDR3 protein is CASRPKNGQVYEQYF. CDR3 bases: TGTGCCAGCAGACCTAAAAATGGACAGGTCTACGAGCAGTACTTC.